This TCR beta chain comes out of a study of cytomegalovirus exposure and HLA in healthy donors. Findings and limits, study-wide: Later on, an analysis tied over 15,000 TCR beta sequences to HLA alleles at 0.05 false discovery rate. Later analysis identified a missense DCLRE1C variant that was linked to TCR beta V- and J-gene trimming.

CDR1 and CDR2 (germline): LNHDA, SQIVND (reference sequence). The CDR3 sequence is 14 residues long. V dropped 5 bases and J dropped 6 bases, with 16 bases sitting between them. The PCR used 60 Vbeta and 13 Jbeta primers. Authors' data handling: An analysis performed later counted 70 million to 90 million unique TCR beta chains (approximately 10 million of them shared). Clones were sequenced by immunoSEQ multiplex PCR, and TCRdb holds only the in-frame ones, with some missing. For V, J and clone size, that table is used; D and trimming come from the DNA. The sample lists 200,000 to 250,000 clones; over 65% were seen once. Concerning this clone: No antigen is known for it.

Source material: PBMCs. The clonotype comes from a man younger than 35 in good health and CMV-seronegative. J is TRBJ1-2 and V is TRBV19; D may be TRBD1 (6 bases). The CDR3 loop reads CASSLQTGFNGYTF. In DNA form, the CDR3 reads TGTGCCAGTAGTCTACAAACAGGGTTCAATGGCTACACCTTC.